What follows is one TCR beta chain and its context. Its target is not known. The CDR3 length is 14 residues. Trimming at V came to 6 bases and at J to 7 bases, leaving 7 bases not matched to a gene. The authors amplified TCR beta CDR3 regions from RNA transcripts. The workflow started with a first-round RT-PCR run with HTBI primers and then moved on to a second-round multiplex PCR. TCRdb redid the calling of the multiplex PCR reads with MiXCR, one entry per CDR3 protein. The sample has hundreds of thousands of distinct CDR3 sequences, roughly two fifths seen once. The entry originates in a study of Graves' ophthalmopathy and Graves' hyperthyroidism. Study-wide results and caveats: Progression of ophthalmopathy was predicted by the model with about 67% sensitivity and 72.22% specificity. Most thyroid clonotypes with frequency above 0.001 were detected in blood too.

Ineligible for inclusion were patients with other autoimmune diseases, uncontrolled infections, pregnancy or lactation. Reliance was placed on clinical symptoms, serum thyroxine, TRAb, thyroid ultrasound and orbital computed tomography for diagnosis. This receptor was taken from an adult man with Graves' ophthalmopathy. Specimen: peripheral blood. The chain joins TRBV12-3 or TRBV12-4 to TRBJ1-4, with 8 positions matching TRBD1. This CDR3 is CASRKDRVGEKLFF. DNA of the CDR3: TGTGCCAGCAGAAAGGACAGGGTGGGTGAAAAACTGTTTTTT.